This T cell receptor beta chain was identified during a study of blood T cells in healthy people across ages. About the study: Template switching captured about one barcoded beta molecule per two T cells.

Study-wide findings and caveats: Roughly linear declines in TCR beta diversity per million T cells occurred with age. The study lacked donor CMV status, which possibly confounded expanded clonotype changes. The lack of PBMC sorting stopped any conclusive naive versus antigen-experienced comparison.

With a J-beta primer mix and a sample-barcoded 5' primer, a second PCR ran about 7 to 12 cycles. TCRdb passed the 5' RACE reads through MiXCR, listing each CDR3 protein once. The table shows 1,800,000 or so distinct CDR3 sequences, with roughly two fifths occurring only once. Remarks on this clonotype: Its antigen is as yet unknown. Compared with germline, one end of the junction differs, possibly owing to a read error.

Per germline, CDR1 SGHRS and CDR2 YFSETQ. CDR3 length equals 13 residues. This rearrangement joins TRBV5-1 to TRBJ2-5; maybe TRBD2 (5 bases). Sequenced material: blood. This TCR derives from a human donor in good health. CDR3 coding DNA: TGTGCCAGCAGCTCAGAGGGCCAAGAGACCCAGTACTTC. This codes for CASSSEGQETQYF.